This T cell receptor (beta chain) is drawn from a study of blood T cell repertoires in COVID-19. Study in general: Collection of acute and convalescent COVID-19 samples took place in the United States, Italy and Spain. PBMCs, B-cell-depleted T cells, or T cells were the source of the cDNA or gDNA that made up the material.

The V gene lost 2 bases and the J gene lost 5 bases, with 9 bases spanning the gap. The CDR3 contains 13 residues. Germline V gives CDR1 GTSNPN, CDR2 SVGIG (reference sequence). Authors' analysis steps: Amplification of reference gene primers was used by the study to estimate nucleated cell counts. The protocol was immunoSEQ multiplex PCR, while the TCRdb copy is restricted to in-frame clones and leaves out a portion. V and J calls plus clone size are reproduced from that table; the DNA served to infer D and trimming. This sample has some 66,000 clones, with 80% to 90% found just once. The chain couples TRBV30 to TRBJ1-4; tentative D call: TRBD1 (5 bases). Sequencing was done on a sample of peripheral blood. The source is a human donor with active COVID-19. The donor label of this sample is uncertain. CDR3 sequence (DNA): TGTGCCTGGAGTCGGGGGGGGAATGAAAAACTGTTTTTT. Translation: CAWSRGGNEKLFF.